This T cell receptor beta chain was recovered during a study of T cells expressing NK-cell markers. Study-wide context: Sorted T-cell subsets CD3+CD56+NKG2C+, CD3+CD56+NKG2C- and CD3+CD56-NKG2C+ were TCR beta-sequenced. Sequencing covered eight donors, seven HCMV-seropositive and one seronegative.

A 5'RACE template switching approach incorporating UMIs was used to make TCR beta cDNA. TCRdb reworked the 5' RACE reads into one entry per CDR3 protein, no DNA. The table lists some 500,000 distinct CDR3 sequences, with 1.4% in the top ten. A remark on this clonotype: As yet, its antigen is unknown.

Germline-derived CDR1 and CDR2 are SGHRS and YFSETQ. This CDR3 comprises 15 residues. General observations from the study: There were four donors in whom these clonotypes also led the CD3+CD56-NKG2C+ fraction.

The J gene is TRBJ2-5, the V gene TRBV5-1; TCRdb designates TRBD2, a call that cannot be tested without DNA. Sequenced: blood T cells: a sorted CD56 or NKG2C T cell subset, CD4+ or CD8+ T cells, or bulk PBMC T cells (not recorded which). The receptor's source is a woman in her 50s in good health. This CDR3 is CASSLVARGQETQYF.